This T cell receptor (beta chain) comes out of a study of Ad26.COV2.S vaccination and SARS-CoV-2 variants. Study summary: Ad26.COV2.S was injected intramuscularly once or twice, 56 days apart. Regarding the study as a whole: While placebo recipients had lower spike-specific TCR breadth, vaccine recipients had more.

Worth noting for this clone: Its target is not known. The same CDR3 arises from other DNA sequences in this sample as well.

Treatment specified: 15 to 20 received Ad26.COV2.S at low or high dose, single or two shots; about 5 received placebo; per-sample allocation not given. After the first vaccine or placebo injection, samples were drawn on day 63. An adult donor aged 18-55 years was enrolled in Boston. The study used a vaccine consisting of an Ad26 vector that expressed Wuhan-strain SARS-CoV-2 spike. V lost 5 bases and J 0 bases, leaving 15 bases between the germline ends. From germline, CDR1 is MNHEY and CDR2 SMNVEV (reference sequence). The CDR3 length is 16 residues. Profiled with immunoSEQ multiplex PCR; TCRdb holds only in-frame clones, not every one. The data show 350,000 to 500,000 clones, roughly 89% seen once.

This clonotype was obtained from a person between 18 and 65 years old who received the Ad26.COV2.S COVID-19 vaccine or a placebo. V and J are TRBV27 and TRBJ2-3; D gene ambiguous. The material sequenced was peripheral blood, taken in a trial of Ad26.COV2.S vaccine versus placebo. The CDR3 here is CASSPTPRASTDTQYF. In nucleotides, the CDR3 is TGTGCCAGCAGTCCCACCCCCCGGGCCAGCACAGATACGCAGTATTTT.